This T cell receptor beta chain appears in the sequencing data of a study of shared clonotypes between healthy human individuals. This CDR3 has 14 amino acids. V was trimmed by 0 bases and J by 1 base, leaving 7 bases between them. Germline V lookup: CDR1 SGHKS, CDR2 YYEKEE (reference sequence). Study results and caveats: Rarefaction gave evidence that sorted-subset sequencing remained incomplete despite large depth. Unshared clonotypes carried lower generation probabilities than those common to all four donors. The small donor group covered limited genetic and exposure diversity.

The CD8 memory fraction combined CD45RO+ cells with TemRA cells (CCR7-negative CD45RA+). To note about this clone: Its antigen is still unknown.

TCRdb keeps only in-frame clones here, not all; method: immunoSEQ multiplex PCR. The data show roughly 700,000 clones, 90% seen once. The sequence derives from a man in his late teens or twenties in good health. Some clones in this sample may be carry-over from other donors' samples. The V gene is TRBV5-5, the J gene TRBJ2-5; D uncertain. The material sequenced was memory CD8+ T cells from PBMCs. This sample's subset: CD45RO+ cells pooled with CCR7-negative TemRA cells. The CDR3 DNA reads as TGTGCCAGCAGCTTGGGTCCAGTCCAAGAGACCCAGTACTTC. Translation: CASSLGPVQETQYF.